Listed below are T cell receptor beta chains from one sample, sequenced in a study of shared T cell receptors in the human thymus. The data were produced by immunoSEQ multiplex PCR, yet TCRdb's version contains in-frame clones alone and is incomplete. Of tens of thousands of clones listed, about 95% are singletons. Sequences were obtained from thymocytes. These receptors were taken from a human donor. Each CDR3 is given with its conserved first and last residue. Fields, in order: J gene, V gene, CDR3 protein.

j_gene: TRBJ2-5
v_gene: TRBV19
CDR3aa: CASSMNLAGGPIGETQYF

j_gene: TRBJ1-1
v_gene: TRBV5-1
CDR3aa: CASSLTTELDPRNTEAFF

j_gene: TRBJ2-1
v_gene: TRBV29-1
CDR3aa: CSVEGQGGSNEQFF

j_gene: TRBJ2-4
v_gene: TRBV4-1
CDR3aa: CASSQVTGAGIQYF

j_gene: TRBJ1-5
v_gene: TRBV28
CDR3aa: CASSYGTGVRGNQPQHF

j_gene: TRBJ1-1
v_gene: TRBV7-3
CDR3aa: CASSLSGIGDTEAFF

j_gene: TRBJ2-1
v_gene: TRBV4-3
CDR3aa: CASSQDVGQGYLEQFF

j_gene: TRBJ1-5
v_gene: TRBV20-1
CDR3aa: CSAPGGEPQHF

j_gene: TRBJ1-6
v_gene: TRBV6-5
CDR3aa: CASRRQGDGNSPLHF

j_gene: TRBJ1-1
v_gene: TRBV19
CDR3aa: CASSISWGYTEAFF

j_gene: TRBJ2-5
v_gene: TRBV30
CDR3aa: CAWIGTGWETQYF

j_gene: TRBJ2-2
v_gene: TRBV4-2
CDR3aa: CASSQERLAGTNTGELFF

j_gene: TRBJ1-1
v_gene: TRBV4-3
CDR3aa: CASSQGTGGLATEAFF

j_gene: TRBJ2-2
v_gene: TRBV5-1
CDR3aa: CASSHKRGSGELFF

j_gene: TRBJ2-3
v_gene: TRBV7-3
CDR3aa: CASSLNGLGTQYF

j_gene: TRBJ2-6
v_gene: TRBV7-3
CDR3aa: CASSTNGYTPNSGANVLTF

j_gene: TRBJ2-1
v_gene: TRBV7-8
CDR3aa: CASIWVGGLHKINEQFF

j_gene: TRBJ1-1
v_gene: TRBV5-4
CDR3aa: CASSLVSGTVGEAFF

j_gene: TRBJ1-5
v_gene: TRBV13
CDR3aa: CASSQTGSNQPQHF

j_gene: TRBJ2-2
v_gene: TRBV7-7
CDR3aa: CASSLDEGGTGELFF

j_gene: TRBJ1-6
v_gene: TRBV4-3
CDR3aa: CASSQVFTYSYNSPLHF

j_gene: TRBJ2-1
v_gene: TRBV19
CDR3aa: CASSIKTRLELDGVNEQFF

j_gene: TRBJ1-6
v_gene: TRBV9
CDR3aa: CASSVVGDLGSPLHF

j_gene: TRBJ2-3
v_gene: TRBV7-3
CDR3aa: CASTAGATDTQYF

j_gene: TRBJ1-5
v_gene: TRBV4-3
CDR3aa: CASSQAGERGYSNQPQHF

j_gene: TRBJ2-2
v_gene: TRBV9
CDR3aa: CASSAGSKGPTGELFF

j_gene: TRBJ2-3
v_gene: TRBV7-2
CDR3aa: CASSIRDRALLDTQYF

j_gene: TRBJ1-2
v_gene: TRBV10-3
CDR3aa: CAISDLTASRVRGSGNYGYTF

j_gene: TRBJ1-2
v_gene: TRBV7-9
CDR3aa: CASSSNRTGNYGYTF

j_gene: TRBJ2-7
v_gene: TRBV6-5
CDR3aa: CASNGAGGLEQYF

j_gene: TRBJ1-1
v_gene: TRBV9
CDR3aa: CASSVGAGGSNTEAFF

j_gene: TRBJ2-5
v_gene: TRBV14
CDR3aa: CASSQDRYRGLKTQYF

j_gene: TRBJ1-2
v_gene: TRBV28
CDR3aa: CASSLGSESPYGYTF

j_gene: TRBJ2-5
v_gene: TRBV15
CDR3aa: CATSIEDREETQYF

j_gene: TRBJ2-1
v_gene: TRBV4-2
CDR3aa: CASSQDREEGDPYNEQFF

j_gene: TRBJ1-2
v_gene: TRBV4-2
CDR3aa: CASSCVPLFRPGGYTF

j_gene: TRBJ1-5
v_gene: TRBV7-6
CDR3aa: CASSSEPSSNQPQHF

j_gene: TRBJ2-3
v_gene: TRBV7-3
CDR3aa: CASSLNGGGYRTDTQYF

j_gene: TRBJ2-7
v_gene: TRBV18
CDR3aa: CASSPTLGGIYEQYF

j_gene: TRBJ1-1
v_gene: TRBV5-4
CDR3aa: CASSRTGAGTEAFF

j_gene: TRBJ2-3
v_gene: TRBV12-5
CDR3aa: CASGLGGANADTQYF

j_gene: TRBJ1-2
v_gene: TRBV11-2
CDR3aa: CASSSSHRDRGRDGYTF

j_gene: TRBJ2-4
v_gene: TRBV13
CDR3aa: CASSHLGLAKNIQYF

j_gene: TRBJ1-2
v_gene: TRBV6-5
CDR3aa: CASSYSVRTGEDYTF

j_gene: TRBJ1-2
v_gene: TRBV23-1
CDR3aa: CASSQWLGTTYGYTF

j_gene: TRBJ1-1
v_gene: TRBV18
CDR3aa: CASSRGARNTEAFF

j_gene: TRBJ1-1
v_gene: TRBV28
CDR3aa: CASSLWRLDRSEAFF

j_gene: TRBJ2-3
v_gene: TRBV5-3
CDR3aa: CARSIDRGWGTDTQYF